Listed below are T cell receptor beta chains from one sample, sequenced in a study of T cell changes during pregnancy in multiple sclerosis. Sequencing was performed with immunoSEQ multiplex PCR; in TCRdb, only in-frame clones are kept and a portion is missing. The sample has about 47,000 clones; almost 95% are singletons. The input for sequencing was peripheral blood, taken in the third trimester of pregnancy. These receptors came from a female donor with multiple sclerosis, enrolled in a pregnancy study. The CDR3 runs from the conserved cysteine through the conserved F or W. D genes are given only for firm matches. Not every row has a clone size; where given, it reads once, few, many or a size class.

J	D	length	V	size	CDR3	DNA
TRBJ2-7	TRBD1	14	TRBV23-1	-	CASSQCHRGNEQYF	TGCGCCAGCAGTCAATGTCACAGGGGAAACGAGCAGTACTTC
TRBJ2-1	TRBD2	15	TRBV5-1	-	CASSLAEVQYNEQFF	TGCGCCAGCAGCCTAGCGGAAGTCCAATACAATGAGCAGTTCTTC
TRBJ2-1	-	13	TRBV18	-	CASSPSGNNEQFF	TGTGCCAGCTCACCCTCCGGGAACAATGAGCAGTTCTTC
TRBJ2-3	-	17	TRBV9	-	CASSVGIQRSSTDTQYF	TGTGCCAGCAGCGTAGGTATACAGCGGTCTAGCACAGATACGCAGTATTTT
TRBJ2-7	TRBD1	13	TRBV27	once	CASSLSDRVEQYF	TGTGCCAGCAGTTTATCCGACAGGGTCGAGCAGTACTTC
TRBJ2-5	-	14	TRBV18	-	CASSPRPGGETQYF	TGTGCCAGCTCACCACGGCCTGGAGGGGAGACCCAGTACTTC
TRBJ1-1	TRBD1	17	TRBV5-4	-	CASSGGTGAVMNTEAFF	TGTGCCAGCAGCGGTGGGACAGGGGCCGTAATGAACACTGAAGCTTTCTTT
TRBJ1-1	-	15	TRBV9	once	CASSVSGQMNTEAFF	TGTGCCAGCAGCGTATCGGGACAAATGAACACTGAAGCTTTCTTT
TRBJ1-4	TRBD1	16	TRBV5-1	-	CASSTGTGGEYEKLFF	TGCGCCAGCAGCACCGGGACAGGGGGCGAATATGAAAAACTGTTTTTT
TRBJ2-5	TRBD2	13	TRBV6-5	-	CASSPLAGETQYF	TGTGCCAGCAGTCCACTAGCGGGAGAGACCCAGTACTTC
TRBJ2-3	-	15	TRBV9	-	CASSVGGSKSDTQYF	TGTGCCAGCAGCGTAGGAGGGAGTAAATCAGATACGCAGTATTTT
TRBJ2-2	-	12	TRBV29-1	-	CSAGGSAGELFF	TGCAGCGCGGGTGGATCCGCCGGGGAGCTGTTTTTT
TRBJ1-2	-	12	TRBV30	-	CAWSNGRVGYTF	TGTGCCTGGAGTAACGGCAGGGTCGGCTACACCTTC
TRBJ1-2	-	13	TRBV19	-	CASSLTEARGYTF	TGTGCCAGTAGCCTCACGGAGGCGAGGGGCTACACCTTC
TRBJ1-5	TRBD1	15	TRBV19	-	CASRRQGLSNQPQHF	TGTGCCAGTAGAAGACAGGGGTTGAGCAATCAGCCCCAGCATTTT
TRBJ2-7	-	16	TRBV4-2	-	CASSQERWSSPNEQYF	TGTGCCAGCAGCCAAGAGAGATGGTCCTCCCCGAACGAGCAGTACTTC
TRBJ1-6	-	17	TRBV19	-	CASSPRNVEDVNSPLHF	TGTGCCAGTAGTCCCCGGAACGTGGAGGACGTTAATTCACCCCTCCACTTT
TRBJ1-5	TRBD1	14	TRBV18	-	CASSPTGGNQPQHF	TGTGCCAGCTCACCTACAGGGGGTAATCAGCCCCAGCATTTT
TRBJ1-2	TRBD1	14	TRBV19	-	CASRTRTGIYGYTF	TGTGCCAGTAGGACTAGGACAGGGATCTATGGCTACACCTTC
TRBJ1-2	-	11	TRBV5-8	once	CASGEIYGYTF	TGTGCCAGCGGGGAGATATATGGCTACACCTTC
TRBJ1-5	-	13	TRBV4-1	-	CASSHGGNQPQHF	TGCGCCAGCAGCCACGGGGGCAATCAGCCCCAGCATTTT
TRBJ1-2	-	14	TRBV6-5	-	CASSSTRRGQGYTF	TGTGCCAGCAGTTCTACCCGGAGAGGACAAGGCTACACCTTC
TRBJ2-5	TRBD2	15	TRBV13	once	CASSQQREVKETQYF	TGTGCCAGCAGCCAACAGCGGGAGGTAAAAGAGACCCAGTACTTC
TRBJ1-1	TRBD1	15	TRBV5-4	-	CASSSPGQGYTEAFF	TGTGCCAGCAGCTCTCCGGGACAGGGGTACACTGAAGCTTTCTTT
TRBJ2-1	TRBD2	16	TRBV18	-	CASSRLTSGGYNEQFF	TGTGCCAGCTCCCGACTCACTAGCGGGGGCTACAATGAGCAGTTCTTC
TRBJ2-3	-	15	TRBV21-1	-	CASSKGEAKTDTQYF	TGTGCCAGCAGCAAAGGTGAGGCTAAGACCGATACGCAGTATTTT
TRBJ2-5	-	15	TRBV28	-	CASSPSGRGQETQYF	TGTGCCAGCAGCCCAAGTGGTAGGGGGCAAGAGACCCAGTACTTC
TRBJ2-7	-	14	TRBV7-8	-	CASSLAGVGYEQYF	TGTGCCAGCAGCTTAGCAGGGGTGGGCTACGAGCAGTACTTC
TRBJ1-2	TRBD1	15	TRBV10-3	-	CAISAGQGGVRGYTF	TGTGCCATCAGTGCTGGACAGGGGGGGGTTAGGGGCTACACCTTC
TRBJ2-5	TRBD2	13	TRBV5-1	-	CASISLTSGAQYF	TGCGCCAGCATCTCCCTGACTAGCGGGGCCCAGTACTTC
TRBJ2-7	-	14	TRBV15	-	CATSREQLFGEQYF	TGTGCCACCAGCAGGGAACAGCTTTTCGGCGAGCAGTACTTC
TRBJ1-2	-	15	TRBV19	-	CASTMWTSRNYGYTF	TGTGCCAGTACAATGTGGACTTCGAGAAACTATGGCTACACCTTC
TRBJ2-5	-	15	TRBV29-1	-	CSVEDTTGEEETQYF	TGCAGCGTTGAAGATACCACAGGGGAGGAAGAGACCCAGTACTTC
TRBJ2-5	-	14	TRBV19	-	CASSILGAGETQYF	TGTGCCAGTAGTATTTTGGGGGCAGGAGAGACCCAGTACTTC
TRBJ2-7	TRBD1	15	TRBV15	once	CATSRPGTGAYEQYF	TGTGCCACCAGCAGACCCGGGACAGGGGCCTACGAGCAGTACTTC